This T cell receptor (beta chain) comes out of a study of Ad26.COV2.S vaccination and SARS-CoV-2 variants. Study-wide background: The authors gave Ad26.COV2.S intramuscularly, either once or twice 56 days apart. General study results and limits: Substantial breadth in spike-specific CD8+ and CD4+ T cell responses was reportedly seen after vaccination. Greater spike-specific TCR breadth was seen in vaccine recipients than in placebo recipients.

Germline CDR1 is SGHDT and CDR2 is YYEEEE. J was trimmed by 0 bases and V by 4 bases; bases with no gene match: 3. The CDR3 totals 15 residues. Data came from immunoSEQ multiplex PCR; TCRdb stores just in-frame clones and leaves some out. The sample comprises approximately 400,000 clones, 83% of which are singletons, and just under 7.5% rests with the top ten. Indicated treatment: roughly 19 received Ad26.COV2.S at low or high dose, single or two shots; about five received placebo; per-sample allocation not given. Each sample was drawn 63 days after the first injection (of vaccine or placebo). As concerns this clone: Its antigen is undetermined.

Here the sequenced sample was peripheral blood, taken in a trial of Ad26.COV2.S vaccine versus placebo. The sequence came from a person between 18 and 60 years old who received the Ad26.COV2.S COVID-19 vaccine or a placebo. This chain links TRBV5-6 with TRBJ2-1, with 8 positions matching TRBD2. DNA of the CDR3: TGTGCCAGCAGCCGCGGGAGGAGCTCCTACAATGAGCAGTTCTTC. Amino acids: CASSRGRSSYNEQFF.